These 27 T cell receptor beta chains share one sample of origin, sequenced in a study of CD8 T cells in Susac syndrome. Random hexamers primed reverse transcription of about 0.5 to 1 ug RNA. TCRdb ran MiXCR on the immunoSEQ multiplex PCR reads and lists one entry per CDR3 protein. The repertoire holds approximately 74,000 distinct CDR3 sequences, about 92% seen once, with roughly 0.5% in the top ten. Sequenced input: CD4+ T cells from PBMCs. The receptor set was obtained from a human donor with Susac syndrome.

V usage is TRBV18 and J usage is TRBJ1-6; the D gene is possibly TRBD1 (5 bases). Germline lookup yields CDR1 KGHSH and CDR2 LQKENI. The CDR3 covers 18 residues. The ends were cut back, 6 bases at V and 2 bases at J, with 20 bases in the middle. The CDR3 is CASSQGSAGPAYNSPLHF. CDR3 DNA: TGTGCCAGCTCTCAAGGAAGCGCGGGACCTGCCTATAATTCACCCCTCCACTTT.

The gene calls are TRBV4-2 and TRBJ1-5; 8 positions agree with TRBD1. After removal of 1 base from V and 6 bases from J, the junction contained 14 bases not matched to a gene. The CDR3 is 18 amino acids. CDR1 and CDR2 from the germline V gene are LGHNA and YNFKEQ. The CDR3 region has the DNA TGTGCCAGCAGCCAAGTGGGGACAGGACGATCGGGCAGTCAGCCCCAGCATTTT. It translates to CASSQVGTGRSGSQPQHF.

This chain joins TRBV12-3 or TRBV12-4 and TRBJ1-5, with D possibly being TRBD1 (6 bases). V shed 6 bases and J shed 7 bases, with 16 bases lying between them. The length of the CDR3 is 14 residues. In nucleotides, the CDR3 is TGTGCCAGCAGCTCGGGTGGGGACAACCAGCCCCAGCATTTT. The encoded protein is CASSSGGDNQPQHF.

The chain is built from TRBV12-3 or TRBV12-4 and TRBJ2-5; 8 bases match TRBD2. Unmatched junction bases numbered 10, after V lost 2 bases and J lost 5 bases. CDR3 length equals 16 residues. CDR3 nucleotides: TGTGCCAGCAGTTTAAAGGCCGGGAGGGCCGGGGAGACCCAGTACTTC. It translates to CASSLKAGRAGETQYF.

The gene calls are TRBV2 and TRBJ2-5; no clear D gene. Per germline, CDR1 SNHLY and CDR2 FYNNEI. The V and J ends lost 2 bases and 7 bases respectively, with 11 bases between them. The CDR3 is made up of 13 amino acids. CDR3 protein: CASSELVGMTQYF. CDR3 bases: TGTGCCAGCAGTGAATTAGTTGGAATGACCCAGTACTTC. Full variable domain (remainder filled in from reference TRBV2 and TRBJ2-5): EPEVTQTPSHQVTQMGQEVILRCVPISNHLYFYWYRQILGQKVEFLVSFYNNEISEKSEIFDDQFSVERPDGSNFTLKIRSTKLEDSAMYFCASSELVGMTQYFGPGTRLLVL.

This chain links TRBV18 with TRBJ2-6; 10 nucleotides match TRBD2. The ends lost 2 bases at V and 0 bases at J; junction bases unmatched: 7. The CDR3 sequence is 19 residues long. The germline V gene has CDR1 KGHSH and CDR2 LQKENI. The CDR3 DNA is TGTGCCAGCTCACCAAGGCTAGCGGGGGCCTTCTCTGGGGCCAACGTCCTGACTTTC. Amino acids: CASSPRLAGAFSGANVLTF.

The chain is built from TRBV20-1 and TRBJ2-7, with D perhaps being TRBD1 or TRBD2 (6 bases each). CDR3 size: 14 residues. Germline-derived CDR1 and CDR2 are DFQATT and SNEGSKA (reference sequence). In nucleotides, the CDR3 is TGCAGCCCATTCCGGGGCAGGGGAGGCCACGAGCAGTACTTC. It yields the protein CSPFRGRGGHEQYF.

The chain links TRBV28 to TRBJ2-1, with 7 bases matching TRBD2. Germline-derived CDR1 and CDR2 are MDHEN and SYDVKM. The CDR3 spans 15 residues. Unmatched junction bases numbered 12, after V lost 1 base and J lost 12 bases. DNA of the CDR3: TGTGCCAGCAGTTTATCTAAGCGGGGAGGAGTGAGGCAGTTCTTC. This sequence encodes CASSLSKRGGVRQFF. The full variable domain, completed using reference TRBV28 and TRBJ2-1, is DVKVTQSSRYLVKRTGEKVFLECVQDMDHENMFWYRQDPGLGLRLIYFSYDVKMKEKGDIPEGYSVSREKKERFSLILESASTNQTSMYLCASSLSKRGGVRQFFGPGTRLTVL.

The CDR3 reads CASSFPGQRNPQAFF. The CDR3 DNA follows: TGTGCCAGCAGCTTCCCGGGACAGAGGAACCCCCAAGCTTTCTTT. The chain carries TRBV5-5 and TRBJ1-1; 7 bases fit TRBD1. V gave up 2 bases and J gave up 9 bases; unmatched junction bases: 13. The CDR3 spans 15 residues. Germline V gene lookup returns CDR1 SGHKS and CDR2 YYEKEE (reference sequence).

This chain uses TRBV7-8 with TRBJ1-4; D is unclear. V was shortened by 1 base and J by 3 bases, with 9 bases between the two germline ends. CDR1 and CDR2 (germline): SGHVS, FQNEAQ. This CDR3 spans 15 amino acids. CDR3 sequence: CASSLEGIANEKLFF. CDR3 nucleotides: TGTGCCAGCAGCTTAGAAGGGATAGCTAATGAAAAACTGTTTTTT.

The chain carries TRBV2 and TRBJ2-5; 8 bases match TRBD1. J lost 4 bases, V lost 6 bases, and 10 bases had no gene match. The CDR3 runs 15 residues. The V gene's germline CDR1 is SNHLY and CDR2 FYNNEI. CDR3 protein: CASRERTGQSETQYF. DNA for the CDR3: TGTGCCAGCAGAGAGAGGACAGGGCAGTCAGAGACCCAGTACTTC.

This clonotype came up a few times. The chain uses TRBV6-5 and TRBJ1-2; no definite D call. V was clipped by 5 bases and J by 0 bases, with 13 bases between them. Germline V gene sequence: CDR1 MNHEY, CDR2 SVGAGI. The CDR3 extends over 15 amino acids. CDR3 region: CASSQQDTTNYGYTF. In DNA form, the CDR3 reads TGTGCCAGCAGTCAACAAGACACAACTAACTATGGCTACACCTTC.

V is TRBV24-1 and J is TRBJ2-1; TRBD2 aligns across 10 bases. Germline V lookup: CDR1 KGHDR, CDR2 SFDVKD. Trimming removed 0 bases from V and 1 base from J; junction bases left unmatched: 2. The CDR3 is 17 residues long. CDR3 amino acids: CATSDLRAGGSYNEQFF. CDR3 DNA sequence: TGTGCCACCAGTGATTTGAGAGCGGGAGGGTCCTACAATGAGCAGTTCTTC.

This clonotype was seen once. The V and J genes are TRBV29-1 and TRBJ2-1; 7 nucleotides align to TRBD1. The CDR3 extends over 15 amino acids. V lost 7 bases and J lost 6; bases outside the gene matches: 15. The germline V gene encodes CDR1 SQVTM and CDR2 ANQGSEA. The DNA for the CDR3 is TGCAGCGCTAAAACTGACAGGGTCTGGGGCAATGAGCAGTTCTTC. This gives the protein CSAKTDRVWGNEQFF.

The CDR3 region is CASSSRGGQGETQYF. The CDR3 DNA follows: TGTGCCAGCAGCTCTCGGGGGGGCCAAGGGGAGACCCAGTACTTC. The J gene is TRBJ2-5, the V gene TRBV5-4; 8 bases are shared with TRBD2. This CDR3 has 15 amino acids. CDR1 SGHNT and CDR2 YYREEE come from the germline V gene (reference sequence). Trimming at V came to 3 bases and at J to 5 bases, leaving 9 bases not matched to a gene.

The table lists this clonotype with a count of one. The chain is built from TRBV18 and TRBJ2-1, with TRBD1 matching over 9 bases. V gave up 4 bases and J gave up 8 bases; unmatched junction bases: 15. Germline CDR1 KGHSH, CDR2 LQKENI. There are 17 residues in the CDR3. CDR3 DNA sequence: TGTGCCAGCTCACTTAAATCGGGACAGGGCCTGGGCGATGAGCAGTTCTTC. It codes for CASSLKSGQGLGDEQFF.

V is TRBV5-6 and J is TRBJ2-3; D is uncertain. This CDR3 has 17 amino acids. Germline lookup yields CDR1 SGHDT and CDR2 YYEEEE. V lost 1 base and J 0 bases, leaving 15 bases between the germline ends. This CDR3 is CASSLFGVPTSTDTQYF. CDR3 sequence (DNA): TGTGCCAGCAGCTTGTTTGGGGTCCCTACTAGCACAGATACGCAGTATTTT.

The V and J genes are TRBV6-1 and TRBJ1-5, with unresolved D. Germline CDR1 reads MNHNS; CDR2 reads SASEGT. This CDR3 comprises 11 residues. V dropped 0 bases and J dropped 8 bases, with 2 bases sitting between them. CDR3 region: CASSEAEPQHF. CDR3 in DNA: TGTGCCAGCAGTGAAGCAGAGCCCCAGCATTTT.

The rearrangement uses TRBV3-1 and TRBJ1-1; D uncertain. Germline assignment: CDR1 LGHDT and CDR2 YNNKEL (reference sequence). The CDR3 extends over 14 amino acids. Trimming removed 4 bases from V and 5 bases from J, with 14 bases in between. CDR3 loop: CASSRKTGGTEAFF. Written as DNA, the CDR3 is TGTGCCAGCAGCCGAAAAACGGGTGGGACTGAAGCTTTCTTT.

V and J are TRBV7-9 and TRBJ1-2; D unresolved. The CDR3 has 12 residues. V lost 5 bases and J lost 4, with 8 bases in between. Germline CDR1 is SEHNR and CDR2 is FQNEAQ (reference sequence). This chain's CDR3 is CASSPEGYGYTF. The DNA of the CDR3 is TGTGCCAGCAGCCCCGAGGGCTATGGCTACACCTTC.

The chain is built from TRBV6-2 or TRBV6-3 and TRBJ1-1; D unresolved. There are 14 residues in the CDR3. V shed 2 bases and J shed 3 bases, with 10 bases lying between them. Germline V CDR1 and CDR2: MNHEY, SVGEGT. The DNA for the CDR3 is TGTGCCAGCAGTTACCCAGGTCTTTACACTGAAGCTTTCTTT. As protein: CASSYPGLYTEAFF.

The chain employs TRBV3-1 and TRBJ2-1; D is ambiguous. From germline, CDR1 is LGHDT and CDR2 YNNKEL (reference sequence). This CDR3 comprises 12 residues. Trimming stripped 2 bases from V and 14 bases from J, with 13 bases between. CDR3: CASSQRYPPEFF. The DNA for the CDR3 is TGTGCCAGCAGCCAAAGGTACCCTCCGGAGTTCTTC.

The V gene is TRBV5-4, the J gene TRBJ1-1; 10 bases match TRBD1. The V segment lost 4 bases and the J segment 4 bases; nucleotides outside the gene matches: 4. The CDR3 runs to 14 residues. Per the germline V gene, CDR1 is SGHNT and CDR2 is YYREEE (reference sequence). The CDR3 sequence: CASSPRQGATEAFF. As DNA, the CDR3 is TGTGCCAGCAGCCCCAGACAGGGGGCCACTGAAGCTTTCTTT.

The rearrangement uses TRBV29-1 and TRBJ1-1, with TRBD1 as a possible D gene (5 bases). Germline values: CDR1 SQVTM, CDR2 ANQGSEA. The CDR3 consists of 11 residues. The germline V and J ends were trimmed by 4 bases and 6 bases, with 9 bases remaining between them. The CDR3 region has the DNA TGCAGCGTTGGCAGGGTCTCTGAAGCTTTCTTT. Protein sequence: CSVGRVSEAFF.

The rearrangement joins TRBV5-1 to TRBJ1-1; possibly TRBD1 for D (6 bases). CDR1 is SGHRS, CDR2 YFSETQ, per germline. V was shortened by 7 bases and J by 0 bases, with 10 bases between the two germline ends. The CDR3 sequence is 13 residues long. This CDR3 is CASADRLNTEAFF. The CDR3 bases are TGCGCCAGCGCCGACAGGTTGAACACTGAAGCTTTCTTT.

The chain uses TRBV20-1 and TRBJ2-7; the D gene is possibly TRBD1 (5 bases). The V end lost 3 bases, the J end lost 1 base, and 13 bases lay between the germline ends. CDR1 is DFQATT, CDR2 SNEGSKA, per germline (reference sequence). The CDR3 is 14 amino acids. CDR3 in amino acids: CSASLRTRSYEQYF. In DNA, the CDR3 is TGCAGTGCTAGTCTCCGGACACGGTCCTACGAGCAGTACTTC.

CDR3 in DNA: TGTGCCACCAGCAGTTTCGGGACCAGCTTCTATGGCTACACCTTC. Translating gives CATSSFGTSFYGYTF. This chain uses TRBV15 with TRBJ1-2; the D gene is possibly TRBD1 (5 bases). The germline V and J ends were trimmed by 3 bases and 4 bases, with 15 bases remaining between them. Germline CDR1 is LNHNV and CDR2 is YYDKDF (reference sequence). CDR3 length: 15 amino acids.